The clone carrying this T cell receptor (beta chain) was counted many times. Its antigen is not known. The sample originates from a study of T-cell reconstitution after alpha-beta-depleted transplantation in children. A library of TCRbeta sequences, prepared with unique molecular identifiers, was generated. A single record per CDR3 protein comes from TCRdb applying MiXCR to the PCR reads. The profile shows over 100,000 distinct CDR3 sequences, around 5.9% of them singletons. CDR3 length: 14 amino acids. V dropped 1 base and J dropped 5 bases, with 15 bases sitting between them. Germline assignment: CDR1 DFQATT and CDR2 SNEGSKA (reference sequence). Study-level points and caveats: Fresh T-cell production supplied most of the T-cell counts and diversity seen one year after transplant. Some patients' high day-60 TCRbeta diversity was traced to surviving recipient T cells and thymic progenitors. In patients about two months after transplant, alpha-beta T cells reportedly arose from several hundred expanded graft clones.

The material sequenced was PBMCs, mostly from graft donor cells, taken 60 days after TCRalphabeta/CD19-depleted stem cell transplant. The chain links TRBV20-1 to TRBJ2-7; a weak D match, TRBD2 (5 bases). The sequence derives from a female patient aged 2 to 10 who had a stem cell transplant for Fanconi anemia, so the T cells may come from the graft donor. The CDR3 DNA is TGCAGTGCTAGAGTCGGTGACTATTGGGACGAGCAGTACTTC. Amino acids: CSARVGDYWDEQYF.